This TCR beta chain was documented in a study of T cells in localized non-small cell lung cancer. As concerns this clone: Its matching antigen is unknown.

The germline gives CDR1 SGHRS, CDR2 YFSETQ. The CDR3 runs to 16 residues. Trimming removed 0 bases from V and 5 bases from J; junction bases left unmatched: 8. TCRdb's copy holds only in-frame clones and misses some; the assay was immunoSEQ multiplex PCR. In the table there are around 30,000 clones, approximately 94% of which are singletons. Study conclusions and caveats: Prolonged overall survival went with higher T cell density in the blood. Among the top 100 tumor clones, a median around 62 appeared in adjacent lung. The study found T cell clonality highest in uninvolved adjacent lung, above tumor.

The sequence was collected from a woman aged 40-69 years with stage I lung adenocarcinoma. The material sequenced was peripheral blood, taken before any cancer treatment. V is TRBV5-1 and J is TRBJ2-5, with 9 bases that match TRBD2. CDR3: CASSLAPAGGEETQYF. As DNA, the CDR3 is TGCGCCAGCAGCTTGGCCCCAGCGGGGGGCGAGGAGACCCAGTACTTC.